The rows below give T cell receptor beta chains drawn from one sample of a study of blood T cell dynamics during melanoma immunotherapy. Libraries were prepared by immunoSEQ multiplex PCR; TCRdb keeps only in-frame clonotypes and omits some of them. The repertoire has under 15,000 clones, roughly 80% of them found once; the top ten carry approximately 9.4%. Sequenced material: blood, taken from a patient treated with checkpoint blockade. The receptors were gathered from a human donor with melanoma. Each CDR3 is given with its conserved first and last residue. D genes are given only for firm matches. Rows give clone size only sometimes, using once, few, many, or a class for an expanded clone.

d_call j_call v_call clone_size cdr3_aa cdr3_nt
TRBD1 TRBJ1-1 TRBV7-9 . CASSRQGRPEAFF TGTGCCAGCAGCCGACAGGGTCGCCCTGAAGCTTTCTTT
. TRBJ2-3 TRBV27 . CASSLFFSGIYTDTQYF TGTGCCAGCAGTTTATTTTTCTCAGGGATCTACACAGATACGCAGTATTTT
. TRBJ2-5 TRBV5-1 . CASSHPGQLQETQYF TGCGCCAGCAGCCATCCGGGACAACTTCAAGAGACCCAGTACTTC
. TRBJ2-5 TRBV5-6 . CASSLGPRETQYF TGTGCCAGCAGCTTGGGACCTCGGGAGACCCAGTACTTC
. TRBJ2-1 TRBV11-1 few CASRHRGNEQFF TGTGCCAGCAGGCATAGGGGTAATGAGCAGTTCTTC
. TRBJ1-1 TRBV5-6 . CASSLSGRMNTEAFF TGTGCCAGCAGCTTATCGGGCAGGATGAACACTGAAGCTTTCTTT
. TRBJ2-3 TRBV5-8 . CASSLERRDTQYF TGTGCCAGCAGCTTAGAAAGGAGAGATACGCAGTATTTT
. TRBJ2-7 TRBV11-3 . CASSLAAGFAYEQYF TGTGCCAGCAGCTTAGCGGCAGGGTTCGCCTACGAGCAGTACTTC
. TRBJ1-2 TRBV6-5 . CASSPGGANYGYTF TGTGCCAGCAGCCCCGGCGGAGCAAACTATGGCTACACCTTC
. TRBJ1-3 TRBV11-2 few CASSLGPGNTIYF TGTGCCAGCAGCTTGGGGCCGGGAAACACCATATATTTT
. TRBJ1-2 TRBV18 medium-sized CASSPDRGQLYGYTF TGTGCCAGCTCACCAGATCGGGGGCAGCTCTATGGCTACACCTTC
. TRBJ1-5 TRBV7-8 . CASSLGQTRNQPQHF TGTGCCAGCAGCTTGGGGCAGACCCGCAATCAGCCCCAGCATTTT
. TRBJ1-2 TRBV7-9 . CASSLGAGGEDGYTF TGTGCCAGCAGCTTAGGGGCTGGGGGCGAGGATGGCTACACCTTC
TRBD1 TRBJ1-4 TRBV30 . CAWSAGTDHEKLFF TGTGCCTGGAGTGCCGGGACAGACCATGAAAAACTGTTTTTT
. TRBJ2-1 TRBV27 . CASSRGAREQFF TGTGCCAGCAGTCGCGGGGCGAGGGAGCAGTTCTTC
. TRBJ1-5 TRBV6-1 . CASTERGYQPQHF TGTGCCAGCACGGAAAGAGGTTATCAGCCCCAGCATTTT
TRBD1 TRBJ2-6 TRBV29-1 . CSVGTGADSGANVLTF TGCAGCGTGGGGACAGGGGCGGACTCTGGGGCCAACGTCCTGACTTTC
. TRBJ2-7 TRBV19 . CASSIWQGGLSHEQYF TGTGCCAGTAGTATTTGGCAGGGTGGGCTGTCTCACGAGCAGTACTTC
. TRBJ2-7 TRBV28 . CASSPDGYEQYF TGTGCCAGCAGTCCGGACGGCTACGAGCAGTACTTC
TRBD1 TRBJ1-5 TRBV2 . CASSGRTGRDQPQHF TGTGCCAGCAGCGGAAGGACAGGGAGGGACCAGCCCCAGCATTTT
. TRBJ1-5 TRBV6-5 . CASSPTGHSDQPQHF TGTGCCAGCAGCCCGACAGGACATTCCGATCAGCCCCAGCATTTT
TRBD2 TRBJ2-3 TRBV2 once CASSEASRGGADTQYF TGTGCCAGCAGTGAAGCGTCCCGCGGGGGGGCGGATACGCAGTATTTT
. TRBJ1-2 TRBV2 . CASSGGRSGYTF TGTGCCAGCAGTGGGGGACGATCAGGCTACACCTTC
. TRBJ1-5 TRBV19 . CASSPGKQPQHF TGTGCCAGCTCCCCAGGGAAACAGCCCCAGCATTTT
. TRBJ1-6 TRBV5-1 . CASSLVANNSPLHF TGCGCCAGCAGCTTGGTGGCTAATAATTCACCCCTCCACTTT
TRBD2 TRBJ2-3 TRBV9 . CASSVGASGGYTDTQYF TGTGCCAGCAGCGTAGGGGCTAGCGGGGGGTACACAGATACGCAGTATTTT
. TRBJ2-1 TRBV5-4 . CASSLGARAGDNEQFF TGTGCCAGCAGCTTGGGGGCCAGGGCTGGGGACAATGAGCAGTTCTTC
. TRBJ2-5 TRBV18 . CASSPRQAGGETQYF TGTGCCAGCTCACCACGGCAGGCCGGGGGAGAGACCCAGTACTTC